This entry lists 17 T cell receptor beta chains sequenced from one sample in a study of cytomegalovirus exposure and HLA in healthy donors. Vbeta (60) and Jbeta (13) primers were used in the PCR. TCRdb's copy holds only in-frame clones and misses some; the assay was immunoSEQ multiplex PCR. Here the sample spans 150,000 to 200,000 clones, approximately 72% being singletons. The sample was PBMCs. The source of these receptors is a human donor in good health.

This chain joins TRBV2 and TRBJ2-1; 12 positions match TRBD1. Germline CDR1 SNHLY, CDR2 FYNNEI. The CDR3 is 15 amino acids. Trimming took 7 bases from V and 7 from J; bases not matched to a gene: 8. The CDR3 loop reads CASTPGQGALNEQFF. The CDR3 DNA follows: TGTGCCAGCACCCCGGGACAGGGGGCTCTGAATGAGCAGTTCTTC.

This clone has a single count. The chain combines TRBV7-9 with TRBJ1-4, with TRBD1 matching 9 bases. Trimming cost V 5 bases and J 8 bases; bases outside gene matches: 9. The CDR3 is 15 residues long. Per germline, CDR1 SEHNR and CDR2 FQNEAQ (reference sequence). DNA of the CDR3: TGTGCCAGCAGCACATGGGACAGGGCTGGCGAAAAACTGTTTTTT. It is translated as CASSTWDRAGEKLFF.

The chain combines TRBV27 with TRBJ2-7; TRBD1 is a possible D gene (6 bases). CDR1 MNHEY and CDR2 SMNVEV come from the germline V gene (reference sequence). Trimming stripped 5 bases from V and 3 bases from J, with 17 bases between. There are 15 residues in the CDR3. The DNA of the CDR3 is TGTGCCAGCAGTGCCGGCGGTACAGGGTTCTACGAGCAGTACTTC. It codes for CASSAGGTGFYEQYF.

The chain joins TRBV11-2 to TRBJ2-2; 11 bases line up with TRBD2. Germline V gives CDR1 SGHAT, CDR2 FQNNGV. V lost 5 bases to trimming and J lost 5 bases; unmatched junction nucleotides: 4. The CDR3 runs to 15 residues. The DNA of the CDR3 is TGTGCCAGCAGCCCCTCTAGCGGGGGGACCGGGGAGCTGTTTTTT. Its protein product is CASSPSSGGTGELFF.

This clone was seen a single time. This chain's CDR3 is CASSLGGANEKLFF. The CDR3 coding sequence is TGTGCCAGCTCCCTCGGGGGGGCTAATGAAAAACTGTTTTTT. The rearrangement uses TRBV18 and TRBJ1-4; a possible D gene is TRBD1 (5 bases). This CDR3 is built from 14 residues. The V gene's germline CDR1 is KGHSH and CDR2 LQKENI. With 6 bases removed from V and 3 bases from J, the gap between germline ends came to 11 bases. The variable domain in full, with the rest retrieved from reference TRBV18 and TRBJ1-4, is NAGVMQNPRHLVRRRGQEARLRCSPMKGHSHVYWYRQLPEEGLKFMVYLQKENIIDESGMPKERFSAEFPKEGPSILRIQQVVRGDSAAYFCASSLGGANEKLFFGSGTQLSVL.

The V and J genes are TRBV19 and TRBJ1-1, with 10 bases lining up with TRBD1. The V segment lost 4 bases and the J segment 8 bases; nucleotides outside the gene matches: 4. CDR3 length equals 13 residues. Germline loops: CDR1 LNHDA, CDR2 SQIVND (reference sequence). The CDR3 reads CASSTRTGGEAFF. The CDR3 DNA is TGTGCCAGTAGTACCCGGACAGGGGGGGAAGCTTTCTTT. The complete variable domain, with remaining parts taken from reference TRBV19 and TRBJ1-1, reads DGGITQSPKYLFRKEGQNVTLSCEQNLNHDAMYWYRQDPGQGLRLIYYSQIVNDFQKGDIAEGYSVSREKKESFPLTVTSAQKNPTAFYLCASSTRTGGEAFFGQGTRLTVV.

The rearrangement links TRBV4-2 to TRBJ2-5; 7 bases fit TRBD1. Trimming took 5 bases from V and 2 from J; bases not matched to a gene: 17. The CDR3 is made up of 18 amino acids. From germline, CDR1 is LGHNA and CDR2 YNFKEQ. CDR3 DNA: TGTGCCAGCAGCTTAGGTGAGGGGGCAGGGCTTTCTCAAGAGACCCAGTACTTC. As protein: CASSLGEGAGLSQETQYF.

This clone was detected a few times. The J gene is TRBJ2-7, the V gene TRBV7-9, with D perhaps TRBD1 (5 bases). Germline V gene sequence: CDR1 SEHNR, CDR2 FQNEAQ (reference sequence). The germline V and J ends were trimmed by 1 base and 0 bases, with 7 bases remaining between them. The length of the CDR3 is 14 residues. CDR3 amino acids: CASSLVQDSYEQYF. For the CDR3, the DNA is TGTGCCAGCAGCTTAGTACAGGACTCCTACGAGCAGTACTTC.

The gene calls are TRBV9 and TRBJ2-7; TRBD2 aligns across 10 bases. CDR1 and CDR2 from the germline V gene are SGDLS and YYNGEE. This CDR3 comprises 14 residues. The V segment lost 4 bases and the J segment 3 bases; nucleotides outside the gene matches: 4. DNA of the CDR3: TGTGCCAGCAGCCGGACTAGCGGTGACTACGAGCAGTACTTC. It is translated as CASSRTSGDYEQYF.

This clone was detected a few times. V usage is TRBV9 and J usage is TRBJ2-7; D possibly corresponds to TRBD1 (5 bases). Germline V gives CDR1 SGDLS, CDR2 YYNGEE. The V and J ends lost 4 bases and 2 bases respectively, with 19 bases between them. The CDR3 has 16 amino acids. The chain's CDR3 is CASSLRAQGLTYEQYF. The CDR3 DNA follows: TGTGCCAGCAGCCTTAGAGCCCAGGGTCTAACCTACGAGCAGTACTTC.

This chain uses TRBV5-8 with TRBJ2-1, with D hard to call. This CDR3 is 14 amino acids long. V gave up 0 bases and J gave up 0 bases, with 4 bases separating them. Germline V lookup: CDR1 SGHTS, CDR2 YDEGEE. CDR3 region: CASSLESSYNEQFF. In DNA form, the CDR3 reads TGTGCCAGCAGCTTGGAGAGCTCCTACAATGAGCAGTTCTTC.

The V and J genes are TRBV7-2 and TRBJ1-1; 11 bases are a match to TRBD1. This CDR3 is 19 amino acids long. The trim removed 6 bases at V and 8 bases at J, leaving 23 bases unmatched. Per the germline V gene, CDR1 is SGHTA and CDR2 is FQGNSA. CDR3 loop: CASSFRGSGQGVRVREAFF. The CDR3 nucleotides are TGTGCCAGCAGTTTTAGGGGGTCGGGACAGGGGGTACGGGTAAGGGAAGCTTTCTTT.

This chain joins TRBV10-3 and TRBJ2-7; 12 nucleotides line up with TRBD2. The germline V gene encodes CDR1 ENHRY and CDR2 SYGVKD. Unmatched junction bases numbered 15, after V lost 10 bases and J lost 5 bases. The CDR3 covers 16 residues. Written as DNA, the CDR3 is TGTGCCAGCCGGACTAGCGGGGCTCTTACTTCCGACGAGCAGTACTTC. Protein sequence: CASRTSGALTSDEQYF.

The chain couples TRBV6-1 to TRBJ1-2; perhaps TRBD1 as D (5 bases). Germline values: CDR1 MNHNS, CDR2 SASEGT. V lost 6 bases to trimming and J lost 3 bases, with 11 bases between them. The CDR3 is made up of 13 amino acids. DNA of the CDR3: TGTGCCAGCAGACCAACAGGCTACTATGGCTACACCTTC. As protein: CASRPTGYYGYTF.

The chain couples TRBV6-5 to TRBJ2-7, with a possible D match to TRBD2 (5 bases). This CDR3 has 11 residues. CDR1 is MNHEY and CDR2 is SVGAGI in the germline V gene. With 5 bases removed from V and 12 bases from J, the gap between germline ends came to 14 bases. As DNA, the CDR3 is TGTGCCAGCAGTGCCACGGAGGAACGGTACTTC. Its translation is CASSATEERYF.

This clone was seen once. The V call is TRBV4-3, the J call TRBJ2-5; TRBD2 agrees at 7 bases. Germline CDR1 and CDR2: LGHNA and YSLEER. This CDR3 has 15 residues. Trimming took 0 bases from V and 4 from J; bases not matched to a gene: 5. CDR3 loop: CASSQEGTNPETQYF. In DNA form, the CDR3 reads TGCGCCAGCAGCCAAGAAGGGACTAACCCAGAGACCCAGTACTTC.

The V and J genes are TRBV7-9 and TRBJ2-1, with D perhaps matching TRBD1 (5 bases). Between the trimmed V and J ends, which lost 1 base and 5 bases, there was a span of 6 bases. This CDR3 is 13 amino acids long. Per germline, CDR1 SEHNR and CDR2 FQNEAQ (reference sequence). The DNA of the CDR3 is TGTGCCAGCAGCTTAGGACAGCACAATGAGCAGTTCTTC. Translating it yields CASSLGQHNEQFF.